This T cell receptor (beta chain) was recorded in a study of cytomegalovirus exposure and HLA in healthy donors. This clone was seen a handful of times. Its target is not known. Points from the study as a whole: Three of the chains that were CMV-associated were confirmed in vitro to be specific for CMV antigens.

The ends were cut back, 4 bases at V and 1 base at J, with 10 bases in the middle. Germline-derived CDR1 and CDR2 are WSHSY and SAAADI. The CDR3 is 14 residues long. With 60 Vbeta and 13 Jbeta primers, the PCR was carried out. Clones were sequenced by immunoSEQ multiplex PCR, and TCRdb holds only the in-frame ones, with some missing. The profile shows about 170,000 clones, about 59% of them singletons. Material: PBMCs. The chain has TRBV10-2 and TRBJ1-1; tentatively, D is TRBD1 (6 bases). The receptor was derived from a middle-aged man in good health and CMV-seronegative. This CDR3 is CASSVPRGNTEAFF. The CDR3 DNA follows: TGCGCCAGCAGTGTCCCCAGGGGGAACACTGAAGCTTTCTTT.